This TCR beta chain was sequenced during a study of blood T cell repertoires in COVID-19 (dated by TCRdb to 2018 to 2021). Regarding the study in general: Samples covering the acute and convalescent phases of COVID-19 were provided by collaborators in the United States, Italy and Spain. A de-identified subject ID, COVID-19 status, age in years and sex were almost always included in the sample metadata. The prospective study material was composed of cDNA or gDNA derived from T cells, B-cell-depleted T cells, or PBMCs. The repertoires were released in a freely available public database intended as a resource for research on the immune response to SARS-CoV-2. Samples came from the ongoing ImmuneRACE study (first 160 participants) plus 1,254 subjects from 6 global collaborators. Deeply sampled blood TCRbeta repertoires from subjects exposed to, actively infected with, or recovered from COVID-19 were included in the dataset. Where available, HLA class I and class II types were taken from metadata supplied by the sample provider and were not determined by assay-based typing.

Whole blood was collected in K2EDTA tubes by collaborating institutions according to the institutions' own protocols. For TCRbeta analysis, collaborator samples were shipped as frozen whole blood, as isolated PBMCs, or as DNA extracted from either sample type. The immunoSEQ Assay, a bias-controlled multiplex PCR, was used to amplify TCRbeta CDR3 regions from genomic DNA. On the authors' methods: Nucleated cell counts per sample were estimated from amplification of reference gene primers within the assay. To quantify the absolute abundance of each unique TCRbeta CDR3 rearrangement, sequence reads were collapsed and filtered. For each sample, productive Simpson clonality was calculated as the square root of Simpson's diversity index over productive rearrangements. The source is immuneACCESS, and TCRdb retained only in-frame sequences with V and J called. Part of the clones is not carried over; for the studies checked, unresolved V genes explain less than half of this, and the remainder is unexplained. V, J and clone size are taken as reported in that table, and D and trimming were inferred from the DNA itself. In this sample the table shows 150,000 or so clones, 60% to 85% of which occur a single time. 4.5% of the sample belongs to the ten largest clones.

As regards this clone: The antigen it recognizes is unknown. Within one base of it there is no much larger clone, and no base qualities were kept.

The research as a whole found: The quantity of clinical and demographic metadata differed by source and by participant and was supplied without curation.

V is reduced by 3 bases and J by 4 bases, leaving a spacing of 12 bases between them. The CDR3 has 14 amino acids, counting the end cysteine and phenylalanine. The retained sequence is limited to the CDR3, 42 bases, with the frame set at the first base. Per the germline V gene (reference sequence), LNHDA is the CDR1 and SQIVND is the CDR2. Sequenced input: peripheral blood. The chain uses TRBV19 and TRBJ2-5; 6 matching bases give a weak D call of TRBD1. This TCR was sampled from a woman over 75 with active or convalescent COVID-19. The nucleotides are TGTGCCAGTAGTATTGACAGGAGGAGAGAGACCCAGTACTTC. Translated, this is CASSIDRRRETQYF.